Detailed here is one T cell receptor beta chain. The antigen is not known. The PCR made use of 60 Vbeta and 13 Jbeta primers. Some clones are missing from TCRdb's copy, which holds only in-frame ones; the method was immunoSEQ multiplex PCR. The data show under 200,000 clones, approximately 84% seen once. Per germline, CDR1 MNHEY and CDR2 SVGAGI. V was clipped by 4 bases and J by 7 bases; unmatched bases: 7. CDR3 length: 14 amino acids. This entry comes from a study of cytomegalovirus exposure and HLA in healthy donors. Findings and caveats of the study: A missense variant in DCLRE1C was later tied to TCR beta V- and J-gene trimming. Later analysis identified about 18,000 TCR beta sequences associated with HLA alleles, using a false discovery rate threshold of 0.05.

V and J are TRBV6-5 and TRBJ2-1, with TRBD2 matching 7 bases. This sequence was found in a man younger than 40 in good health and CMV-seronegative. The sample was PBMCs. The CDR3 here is CASSFRTSVNEQFF. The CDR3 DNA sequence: TGTGCCAGCAGTTTTCGGACTAGTGTAAATGAGCAGTTCTTC.